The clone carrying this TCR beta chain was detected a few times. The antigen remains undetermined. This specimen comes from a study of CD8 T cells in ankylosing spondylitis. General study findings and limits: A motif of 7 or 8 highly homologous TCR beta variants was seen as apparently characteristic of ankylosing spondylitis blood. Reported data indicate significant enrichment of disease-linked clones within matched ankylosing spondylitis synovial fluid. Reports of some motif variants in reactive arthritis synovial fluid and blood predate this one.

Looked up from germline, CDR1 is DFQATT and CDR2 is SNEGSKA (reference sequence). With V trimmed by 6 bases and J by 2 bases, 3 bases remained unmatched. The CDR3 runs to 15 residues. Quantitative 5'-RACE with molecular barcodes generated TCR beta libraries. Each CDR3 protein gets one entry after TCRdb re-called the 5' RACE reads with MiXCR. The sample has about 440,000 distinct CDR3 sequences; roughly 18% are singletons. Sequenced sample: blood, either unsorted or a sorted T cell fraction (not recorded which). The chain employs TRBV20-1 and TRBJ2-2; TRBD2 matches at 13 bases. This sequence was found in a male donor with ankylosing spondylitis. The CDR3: CSARTSGGNTGELFF. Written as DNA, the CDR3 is TGCAGTGCGAGGACTAGCGGGGGAAACACCGGGGAGCTGTTTTTT.